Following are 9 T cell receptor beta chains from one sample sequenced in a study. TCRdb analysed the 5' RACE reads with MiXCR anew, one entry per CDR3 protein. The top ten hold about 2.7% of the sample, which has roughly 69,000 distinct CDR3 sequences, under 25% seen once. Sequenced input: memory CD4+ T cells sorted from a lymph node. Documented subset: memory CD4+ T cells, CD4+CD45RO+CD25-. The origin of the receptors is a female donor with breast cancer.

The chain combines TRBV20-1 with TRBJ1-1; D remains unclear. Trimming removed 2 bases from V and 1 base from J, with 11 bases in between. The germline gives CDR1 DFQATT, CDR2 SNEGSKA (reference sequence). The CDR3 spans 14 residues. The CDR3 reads CSARRPGRNTEAFF. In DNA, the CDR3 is TGCAGTGCTAGAAGACCCGGAAGGAACACTGAAGCTTTCTTT.

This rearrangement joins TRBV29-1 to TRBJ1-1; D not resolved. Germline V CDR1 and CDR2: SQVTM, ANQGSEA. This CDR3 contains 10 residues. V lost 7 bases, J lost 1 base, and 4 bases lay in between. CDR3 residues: CSARNTEAFF. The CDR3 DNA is TGCAGCGCGAGGAACACTGAAGCTTTCTTT.

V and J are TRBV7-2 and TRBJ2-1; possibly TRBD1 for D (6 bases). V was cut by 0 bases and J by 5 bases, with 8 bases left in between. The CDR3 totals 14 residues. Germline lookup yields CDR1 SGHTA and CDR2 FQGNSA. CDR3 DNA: TGTGCCAGCAGCTTAGCTACAGGGAACAATGAGCAGTTCTTC. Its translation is CASSLATGNNEQFF. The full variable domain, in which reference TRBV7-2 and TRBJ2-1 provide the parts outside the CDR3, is GAGVSQSPSNKVTEKGKDVELRCDPISGHTALYWYRQSLGQGLEFLIYFQGNSAPDKSGLPSDRFSAERTGGSVSTLTIQRTQQEDSAVYLCASSLATGNNEQFFGPGTRLTVL.

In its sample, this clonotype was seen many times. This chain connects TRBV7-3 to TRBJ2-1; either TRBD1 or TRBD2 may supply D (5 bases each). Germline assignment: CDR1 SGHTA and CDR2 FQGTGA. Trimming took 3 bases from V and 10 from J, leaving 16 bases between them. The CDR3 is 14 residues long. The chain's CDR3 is CASSFRGQGDEQFF. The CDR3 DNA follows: TGTGCCAGCAGCTTTAGAGGGCAGGGCGACGAGCAGTTCTTC.

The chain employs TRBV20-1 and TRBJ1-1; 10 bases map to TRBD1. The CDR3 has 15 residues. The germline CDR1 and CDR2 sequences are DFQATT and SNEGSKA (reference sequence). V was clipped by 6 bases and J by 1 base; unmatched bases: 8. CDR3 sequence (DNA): TGCAGTGCCCCGGGACAGGGGAGAGGGAACACTGAAGCTTTCTTT. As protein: CSAPGQGRGNTEAFF.

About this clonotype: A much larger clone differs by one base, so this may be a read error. CDR3 DNA sequence: TGTGCCAGCGGCTTTTATGGTGGGGCCAACGTCCTGACTTTC. Translated, it gives CASGFYGGANVLTF. The chain uses TRBV5-6 and TRBJ2-6; D is ambiguous. Germline V CDR1 and CDR2: SGHDT, YYEEEE. This CDR3 has 14 residues.

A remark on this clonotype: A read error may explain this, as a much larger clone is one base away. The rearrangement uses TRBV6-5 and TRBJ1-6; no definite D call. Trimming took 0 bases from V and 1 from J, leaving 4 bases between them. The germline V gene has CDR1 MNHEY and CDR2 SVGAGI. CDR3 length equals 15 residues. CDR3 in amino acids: CASSYSRSYNSPLHF. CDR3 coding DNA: TGTGCCAGCAGTTACTCGCGGTCCTATAATTCACCCCTCCACTTT.

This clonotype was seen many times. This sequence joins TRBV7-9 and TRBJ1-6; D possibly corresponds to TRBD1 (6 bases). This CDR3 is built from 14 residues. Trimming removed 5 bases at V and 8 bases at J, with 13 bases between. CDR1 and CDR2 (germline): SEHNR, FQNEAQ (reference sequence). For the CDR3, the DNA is TGTGCCAGCAGCCAACAGGGTCTTCATTCACCCCTCCACTTT. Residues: CASSQQGLHSPLHF.

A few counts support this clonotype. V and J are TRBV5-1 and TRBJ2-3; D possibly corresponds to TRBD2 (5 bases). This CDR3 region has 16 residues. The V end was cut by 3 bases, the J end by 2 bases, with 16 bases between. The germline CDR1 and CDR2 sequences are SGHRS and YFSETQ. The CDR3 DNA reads TGCGCCAGCAGCTCGGAAGGGCGGGCGCCCACAGATACGCAGTATTTT. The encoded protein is CASSSEGRAPTDTQYF.